This TCR beta chain was sequenced for a study of T-cell reconstitution after alpha-beta-depleted transplantation in children (dated by TCRdb to 2016 to 2017). For the study in its entirety: Using TCR repertoire profiling, the study followed T-cell immune reconstitution in a quantitative way in children after TCRalphabeta/CD19-depleted allogeneic hematopoietic cell transplantation.

The library was built by means of PCR. Sequencing used an Illumina HiSeq 2500. TCR libraries were prepared with molecular barcoding, using unique molecular identifiers to normalize TCRbeta repertoire quantification. The raw public reads went through TCRdb reprocessing: fastp at Q25, MiXCR clone calling, in-frame beta chains kept. Rows with a matching CDR3 protein are joined into one entry that keeps the most common DNA and genes. This sample lists more than 550,000 distinct CDR3 sequences; roughly 10% were detected once. Jointly, the top ten make up less than 5% of the sample. From a lookup of the germline V gene, CDR1 and CDR2 are SGHTA and FQGTGA. V lost 5 bases and J lost 4 bases, and the count of bases not matched to a germline gene is 21. The CDR3, from cysteine to phenylalanine, totals 20 residues. The only DNA kept is the CDR3, 60 bases in frame from the first base. This clonotype was seen more than once but under ten times. Its antigen is not yet known. The input lacks base qualities; no much larger clone sits a single base away.

The sequence came from a human donor who donated a stem cell graft to a child with acute myeloid leukemia. The chain employs TRBV7-3 and TRBJ2-3; 10 nucleotides in the junction match TRBD2. Sequenced material: PBMCs from the stem cell graft donor, taken from the stem cell graft. CDR3 region: CASSPISGLAGERRADTQYF. The base sequence is TGTGCCAGCAGCCCCATCTCGGGGCTAGCGGGAGAGAGGAGGGCAGATACGCAGTATTTT.